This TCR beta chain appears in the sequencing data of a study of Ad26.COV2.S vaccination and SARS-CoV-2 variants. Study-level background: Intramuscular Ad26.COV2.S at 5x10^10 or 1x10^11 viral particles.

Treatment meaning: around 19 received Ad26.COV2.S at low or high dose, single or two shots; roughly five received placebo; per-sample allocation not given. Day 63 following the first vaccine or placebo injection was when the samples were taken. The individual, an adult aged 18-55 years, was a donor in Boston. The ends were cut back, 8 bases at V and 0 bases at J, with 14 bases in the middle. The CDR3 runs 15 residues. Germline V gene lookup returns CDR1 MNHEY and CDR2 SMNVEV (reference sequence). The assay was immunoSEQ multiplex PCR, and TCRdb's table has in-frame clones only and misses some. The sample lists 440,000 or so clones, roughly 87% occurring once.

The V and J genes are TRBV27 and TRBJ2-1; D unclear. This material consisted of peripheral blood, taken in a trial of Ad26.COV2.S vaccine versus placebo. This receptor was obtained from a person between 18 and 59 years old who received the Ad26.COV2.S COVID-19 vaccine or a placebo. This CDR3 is CASGTRKSSYNEQFF. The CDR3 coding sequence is TGTGCCAGCGGAACCAGAAAAAGCTCCTACAATGAGCAGTTCTTC.